A selection of T cell receptor beta chains follows, all from one sample in a study of CD8 T cells in Susac syndrome. TCRdb reprocessed the immunoSEQ multiplex PCR reads with MiXCR, giving one entry per CDR3 protein. The sample lists about 210,000 distinct CDR3 sequences, about 94% occurring once. The sample consisted of CD4+ T cells from PBMCs. These TCRs come from a human donor with Susac syndrome. Both conserved end residues are part of each CDR3. D genes are given only for firm matches. Some rows mark clone size as missing; the rest say once, few, many or name a class of expanded clone.

clone_size | d_call | j_call | v_call | cdr3_nt | cdr3_aa
NA | TRBD1 | TRBJ2-7 | TRBV29-1 | TGCAGCGTCCGGGACAGGGGAACGGGGGAGCAGTACTTC | CSVRDRGTGEQYF
once | TRBD1 | TRBJ2-7 | TRBV6-5 | TGTGCCAGCAGTAGGGGGACAGGGACCTACGAGCAGTACTTC | CASSRGTGTYEQYF
NA | NA | TRBJ2-3 | TRBV20-1 | TGCAGTGCTAGAGTTCCAGGGTCAGATACGCAGTATTTT | CSARVPGSDTQYF
NA | NA | TRBJ2-5 | TRBV20-1 | TGCAGTGCTAGTCATGGGGAGACCCAGTACTTC | CSASHGETQYF
NA | TRBD1 | TRBJ1-1 | TRBV29-1 | TGCAGCGTGGGACAGTTTCAAGCTTTCTTT | CSVGQFQAFF
NA | NA | TRBJ2-5 | TRBV4-3 | TGCGCCAGCAGCCCGGGACTCGAGGGGGAGACCCAGTACTTC | CASSPGLEGETQYF
NA | NA | TRBJ2-7 | TRBV14 | TGTGCCAGCAGCCAGGCTGCCGAGCAGTACTTC | CASSQAAEQYF
NA | TRBD1 | TRBJ1-4 | TRBV14 | TGTGCCAGCAGCCAGGGGTTCGGGACAGGGGGCGAAAAACTGTTTTTT | CASSQGFGTGGEKLFF
NA | NA | TRBJ1-5 | TRBV15 | TGTGCCACCAGCAGAGACGAGCATAGCAATCAGCCCCAGCATTTT | CATSRDEHSNQPQHF
NA | TRBD2 | TRBJ2-3 | TRBV6-1 | TGTGCCAGCAGCCATGGACGGACTAGTACAGATACGCAGTATTTT | CASSHGRTSTDTQYF
NA | NA | TRBJ1-2 | TRBV20-1 | TGCAGTGCGGGAGAGGGGGCTAACTATGGCTACACCTTC | CSAGEGANYGYTF
NA | TRBD1 | TRBJ1-2 | TRBV28 | TGTGCCAGCAGCATACGACAGGGCCGCAACTATGGCTACACCTTC | CASSIRQGRNYGYTF
NA | TRBD2 | TRBJ2-1 | TRBV2 | TGTGCCAGCAGTGAAAACCTAGCGGTCTACAATGAGCAGTTCTTC | CASSENLAVYNEQFF
NA | NA | TRBJ1-4 | TRBV4-3 | TGCGCCAGCAGCCAAGAAATCGAGAATGAAAAACTGTTTTTT | CASSQEIENEKLFF
NA | NA | TRBJ1-2 | TRBV9 | TGTGCCAGCAGCGTAGATTTGGCCAGTGGCTACACCTTC | CASSVDLASGYTF
NA | TRBD1 | TRBJ1-5 | TRBV7-2 | TGTGCCAGCAGCTTAGGGACAGGGGGCCCGGATCAGCCCCAGCATTTT | CASSLGTGGPDQPQHF
NA | TRBD2 | TRBJ2-1 | TRBV7-2 | TGTGCCAGCAGCCTAGCGGTCCCTTCCTACAATGAGCAGTTCTTC | CASSLAVPSYNEQFF